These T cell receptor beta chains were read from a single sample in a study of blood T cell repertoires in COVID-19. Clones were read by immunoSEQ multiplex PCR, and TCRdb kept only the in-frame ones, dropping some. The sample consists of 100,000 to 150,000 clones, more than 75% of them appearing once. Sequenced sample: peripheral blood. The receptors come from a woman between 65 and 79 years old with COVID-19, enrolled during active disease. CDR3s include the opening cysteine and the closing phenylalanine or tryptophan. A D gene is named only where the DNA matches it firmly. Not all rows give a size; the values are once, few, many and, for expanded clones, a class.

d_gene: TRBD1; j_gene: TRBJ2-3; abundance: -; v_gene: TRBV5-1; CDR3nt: TGCGCCAGCAGACAGGGGTCCCCACAAGATACGCAGTATTTT; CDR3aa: CASRQGSPQDTQYF
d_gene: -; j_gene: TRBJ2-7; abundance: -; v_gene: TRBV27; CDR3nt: TGTGCCAGCAGTTTCTGGGCCCAACAACCCTACGAGCAGTACTTC; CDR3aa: CASSFWAQQPYEQYF
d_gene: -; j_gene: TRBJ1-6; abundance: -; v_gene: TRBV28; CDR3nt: TGTGCCAGCAGTTCCCCCCAGAGATCGGGTTCACCCCTCCACTTT; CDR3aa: CASSSPQRSGSPLHF
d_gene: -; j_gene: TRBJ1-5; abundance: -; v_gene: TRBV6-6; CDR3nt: TGTGCCAGCAGTCCCCGGGGGGGACGGGACAATCAGCCCCAGCATTTT; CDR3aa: CASSPRGGRDNQPQHF
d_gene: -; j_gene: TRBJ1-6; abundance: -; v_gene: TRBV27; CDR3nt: TGTGCCAGCAGTTTAACAGGGATTGGGGATTCACCCCTCCACTTT; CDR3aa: CASSLTGIGDSPLHF
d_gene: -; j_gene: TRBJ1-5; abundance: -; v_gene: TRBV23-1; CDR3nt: TGCGCCAGCCCAACCCCGGGGAAAAAATTCAATCAGCCCCAGCATTTT; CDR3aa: CASPTPGKKFNQPQHF
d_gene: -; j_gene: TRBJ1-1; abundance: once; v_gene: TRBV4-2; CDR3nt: TGTGCCAGCAGCCAAGTTCCGGGTATGAGTGAGGACACTGAAGCTTTCTTT; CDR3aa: CASSQVPGMSEDTEAFF
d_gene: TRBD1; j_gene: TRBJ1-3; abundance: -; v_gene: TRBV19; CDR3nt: TGTGCCAGTAGTGTGACAGGGGAAGGAAACACCATATATTTT; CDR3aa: CASSVTGEGNTIYF
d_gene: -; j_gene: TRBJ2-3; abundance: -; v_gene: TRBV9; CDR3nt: TGTGCCAGCAGCGCAGACACAGATACGCAGTATTTT; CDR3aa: CASSADTDTQYF
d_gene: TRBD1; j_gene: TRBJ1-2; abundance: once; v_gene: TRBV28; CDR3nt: TGTGCCAGCAGTTCTGAGACAGGGGACTATGGCTACACCTTC; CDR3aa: CASSSETGDYGYTF
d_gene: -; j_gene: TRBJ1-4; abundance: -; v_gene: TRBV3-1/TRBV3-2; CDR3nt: TGTGCCAGCAGCCAATCGGAGGGAGAAAAACTGTTTTTT; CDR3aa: CASSQSEGEKLFF
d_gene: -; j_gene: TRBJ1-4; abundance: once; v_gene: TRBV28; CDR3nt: TGTGCCAGCAGTTTAGGCAGGCCGACGCAACTGTTTTTT; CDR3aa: CASSLGRPTQLFF
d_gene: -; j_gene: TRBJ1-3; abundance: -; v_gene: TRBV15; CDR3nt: TGTGCCACCAGCAGAGACCAGTCCTCTGGAAACACCATATATTTT; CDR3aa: CATSRDQSSGNTIYF
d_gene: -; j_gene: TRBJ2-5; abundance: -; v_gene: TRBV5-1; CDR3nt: TGCGCCAGCAGCTTGGGCTCATCCAGGGGACAAGAGACCCAGTACTTC; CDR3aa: CASSLGSSRGQETQYF
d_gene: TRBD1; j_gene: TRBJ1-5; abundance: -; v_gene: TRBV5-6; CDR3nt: TGTGCCAGCAGCGACTACAGGGGATGGGGTCAGCCCCAGCATTTT; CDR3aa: CASSDYRGWGQPQHF
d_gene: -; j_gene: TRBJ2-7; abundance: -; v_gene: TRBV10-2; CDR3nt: TGCGCCGTGTCGTACGAGCAGTACTTC; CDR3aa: CAVSYEQYF
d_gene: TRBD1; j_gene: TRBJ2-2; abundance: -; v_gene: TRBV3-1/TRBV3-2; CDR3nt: TGTGCCAGCAGCCGGGGACAGGCGAACACCGGGGAGCTGTTTTTT; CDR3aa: CASSRGQANTGELFF
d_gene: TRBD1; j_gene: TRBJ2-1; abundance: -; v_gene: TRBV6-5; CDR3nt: TGTGCCAGCAGTTACTCCCAGGGGGCCTACAATGAGCAGTTCTTC; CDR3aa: CASSYSQGAYNEQFF
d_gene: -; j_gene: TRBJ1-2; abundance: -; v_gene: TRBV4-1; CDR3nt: TGCGCCAGCAGCCAAGGACAGCCGCGCTATGGCTACACCTTC; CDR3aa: CASSQGQPRYGYTF
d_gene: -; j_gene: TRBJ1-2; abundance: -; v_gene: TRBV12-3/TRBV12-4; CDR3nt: TGTGCCAGCACTACAGGGAATGGCTACACCTTC; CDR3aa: CASTTGNGYTF
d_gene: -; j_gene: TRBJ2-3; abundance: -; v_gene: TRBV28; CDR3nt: TGTGCCAGCAGTTCCACTAGTGAGGCGCAGTATTTT; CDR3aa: CASSSTSEAQYF
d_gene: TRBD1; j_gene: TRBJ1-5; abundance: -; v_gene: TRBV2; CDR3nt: TGTGCCAGCAGAGGACAGGTTAGCAATCAGCCCCAGCATTTT; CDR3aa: CASRGQVSNQPQHF
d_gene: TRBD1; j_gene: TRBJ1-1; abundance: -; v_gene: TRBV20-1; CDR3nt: TGCAGTGCCAGTCCCGGGACAGGTTTGGGCACTGAAGCTTTCTTT; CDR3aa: CSASPGTGLGTEAFF
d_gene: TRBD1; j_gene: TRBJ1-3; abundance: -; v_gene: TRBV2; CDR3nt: TGTGCCAGCAGCCCGACAGGGAACGGAAACACCATATATTTT; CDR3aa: CASSPTGNGNTIYF
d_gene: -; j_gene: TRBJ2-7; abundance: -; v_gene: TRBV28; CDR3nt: TGTGCCAGCAGTTCCCAACCCCCCAGTCAGGAGCAGTACTTC; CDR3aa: CASSSQPPSQEQYF
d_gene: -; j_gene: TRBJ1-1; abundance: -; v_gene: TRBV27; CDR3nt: TGTGCCAGCAGCCTCCCTGGGAGGCGACGGGCTTTCTTT; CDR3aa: CASSLPGRRRAFF
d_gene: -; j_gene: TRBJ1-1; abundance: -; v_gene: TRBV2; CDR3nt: TGTGCCAGCAGCCCATGGAGGGGGAACACTGAAGCTTTCTTT; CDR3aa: CASSPWRGNTEAFF
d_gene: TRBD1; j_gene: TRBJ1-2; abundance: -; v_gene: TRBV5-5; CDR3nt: TGTGCCAGCAGCTTGGGACAGGGTTTAGCTAACTATGGCTACACCTTC; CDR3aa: CASSLGQGLANYGYTF
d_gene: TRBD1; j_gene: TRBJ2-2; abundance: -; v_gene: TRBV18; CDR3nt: TGTGCCAGCTCACCAGGACAGGGGGCCGGGGAGCTGTTTTTT; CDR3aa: CASSPGQGAGELFF
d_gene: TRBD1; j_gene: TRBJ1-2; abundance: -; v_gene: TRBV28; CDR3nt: TGTGCCAGCAGTCCTACCGGGGACAGGGGGCATGGCTACACCTTC; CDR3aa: CASSPTGDRGHGYTF